These 14 T cell receptor beta chains were all obtained from the same sample, sequenced in a study of cytomegalovirus exposure and HLA in healthy donors. The study ran its PCR with 60 Vbeta and 13 Jbeta primers. Here immunoSEQ multiplex PCR was the method, and the copy in TCRdb shows in-frame clones only, minus some. The sample lists around 200,000 clones, less than 90% occurring once. Sequenced material: PBMCs. The receptors here all came from a man aged 50 or older in good health and CMV-seronegative.

Comment on this clone: The germline gene is not matched at one end of the junction; a read error may be the cause. This rearrangement joins TRBV7-9 to TRBJ1-1; 9 bases match TRBD1. Looked up from germline, CDR1 is SEHNR and CDR2 is FQNEAQ (reference sequence). The CDR3 has 15 residues. CDR3 in amino acids: CSSSLEGQGSGGAFF. The DNA for the CDR3 is TGTTCCAGCAGCTTAGAGGGACAGGGATCGGGAGGAGCTTTCTTT.

V and J are TRBV19 and TRBJ1-3; D ambiguous. This CDR3 has 14 residues. V lost 6 bases to trimming and J lost 0 bases, with 9 bases between them. CDR1 is LNHDA and CDR2 is SQIVND in the germline V gene (reference sequence). CDR3 sequence (DNA): TGTGCCAGTAGGAGGGCGGACTCTGGAAACACCATATATTTT. Translation gives CASRRADSGNTIYF.

V and J are TRBV7-8 and TRBJ1-6; 11 positions agree with TRBD1. V shed 3 bases, J shed 8 bases, and the junction held 3 bases outside the gene matches. Germline loops: CDR1 SGHVS, CDR2 FQNEAQ. The CDR3 covers 15 residues. In DNA, the CDR3 is TGTGCCAGCAGCTTCACGGACAGGGGGCATTCACCCCTCCACTTT. Translation: CASSFTDRGHSPLHF.

The rearrangement uses TRBV29-1 and TRBJ1-4, with D unclear. Trimming took 6 bases from V and 11 from J, leaving 22 bases between them. CDR1 and CDR2 (germline): SQVTM, ANQGSEA. The CDR3 totals 14 residues. As DNA, the CDR3 is TGCAGCGTCATGGCGGTCCTCCCCCCCGGTAAACTGTTTTTT. This translates into CSVMAVLPPGKLFF.

This clone was recorded a few times. This chain links TRBV7-9 with TRBJ2-7; 9 positions match TRBD1. The V segment lost 4 bases and the J segment 6 bases; nucleotides outside the gene matches: 13. Germline V gene sequence: CDR1 SEHNR, CDR2 FQNEAQ (reference sequence). The CDR3 spans 16 residues. In DNA form, the CDR3 reads TGTGCCAGCAGCTCATCCCCCGGGACAGGGTCGGGCGAGCAGTACTTC. Translation: CASSSSPGTGSGEQYF.

This chain joins TRBV5-1 and TRBJ2-1; 11 bases match TRBD2. The CDR3 runs 15 residues. The germline V gene encodes CDR1 SGHRS and CDR2 YFSETQ. V trimming: 4 bases; J trimming: 6 bases; junction bases outside the gene matches: 6. CDR3 in amino acids: CASSISGGAGNEQFF. CDR3 nucleotides: TGCGCCAGCAGCATTAGCGGGGGGGCAGGCAATGAGCAGTTCTTC.

Only one count was recorded for this clone. The rearrangement joins TRBV11-1 to TRBJ2-3, with 8 bases matching TRBD1. Trimming removed 4 bases from V and 0 bases from J; junction bases left unmatched: 15. The CDR3 is 19 amino acids. Germline assignment: CDR1 SGHAT and CDR2 FQDESV (reference sequence). CDR3 DNA sequence: TGTGCCAGCAGCTACGATGTACTCGACAGGGGCGTTAGCACAGATACGCAGTATTTT. Residues: CASSYDVLDRGVSTDTQYF.

J is TRBJ2-1 and V is TRBV5-1, with TRBD2 matching over 13 bases. Germline CDR1 SGHRS, CDR2 YFSETQ. Trimming removed 4 bases from V and 3 bases from J; junction bases left unmatched: 7. The CDR3 is made up of 17 amino acids. This chain's CDR3 is CASSPGLAGVIYNEQFF. In DNA form, the CDR3 reads TGCGCCAGCAGCCCCGGACTAGCGGGGGTAATCTACAATGAGCAGTTCTTC.

The CDR3 DNA reads TGCGCCAGCAGTACCCCGGGACTAGAAGCGACCCAGTACTTC. Translating it yields CASSTPGLEATQYF. This rearrangement joins TRBV10-2 to TRBJ2-5; 8 bases fit TRBD2. Germline values: CDR1 WSHSY, CDR2 SAAADI. J lost 7 bases, V lost 5 bases, and 9 bases had no gene match. This CDR3 spans 14 amino acids.

The chain couples TRBV5-1 to TRBJ1-1, with TRBD1 as a possible D gene (5 bases). The V end was cut by 4 bases, the J end by 0 bases, with 10 bases between. CDR1 and CDR2 from the germline V gene are SGHRS and YFSETQ. This CDR3 spans 14 amino acids. CDR3 sequence: CASSGMDMNTEAFF. CDR3 DNA sequence: TGCGCCAGCAGCGGAATGGACATGAACACTGAAGCTTTCTTT.

The chain has TRBV7-8 and TRBJ2-3, with TRBD2 matching over 8 bases. The germline V gene has CDR1 SGHVS and CDR2 FQNEAQ. There are 16 residues in the CDR3. The trim removed 5 bases at V and 3 bases at J, leaving 10 bases unmatched. The CDR3 nucleotides are TGTGCCAGCAGCCTCGCTGGGGCGGGAGGTACAGATACGCAGTATTTT. Translating gives CASSLAGAGGTDTQYF.

Only a few counts were recorded for this clone. This sequence joins TRBV5-1 and TRBJ1-3; D remains unclear. V was clipped by 0 bases and J by 0 bases, with 7 bases between them. Germline CDR1 SGHRS, CDR2 YFSETQ. CDR3 length equals 15 residues. CDR3 in amino acids: CASSLDGSSGNTIYF. DNA of the CDR3: TGCGCCAGCAGCTTGGACGGTTCCTCTGGAAACACCATATATTTT. Complete variable domain (other parts from reference TRBV5-1 and TRBJ1-3): KAGVTQTPRYLIKTRGQQVTLSCSPISGHRSVSWYQQTPGQGLQFLFEYFSETQRNKGNFPGRFSGRQFSNSRSEMNVSTLELGDSALYLCASSLDGSSGNTIYFGEGSWLTVV.

Remarks on this clone: This CDR3 is also generated by other DNA sequences in the sample. This chain uses TRBV28 with TRBJ2-7, with 8 bases matching TRBD2. The trim removed 8 bases at V and 0 bases at J, leaving 6 bases unmatched. Germline assignment: CDR1 MDHEN and CDR2 SYDVKM. This CDR3 region has 14 residues. The CDR3 here is CASRGGGSSYEQYF. DNA for the CDR3: TGTGCCAGCCGGGGGGGAGGGAGCTCCTACGAGCAGTACTTC.

The chain employs TRBV9 and TRBJ2-1; 9 bases line up with TRBD2. Germline trimming cut 4 bases from V and 2 bases from J; bases unmatched to any gene: 10. The germline V gene encodes CDR1 SGDLS and CDR2 YYNGEE. The CDR3 contains 17 residues. The CDR3 nucleotides read TGTGCCAGCAGCCCGCAGGGGGGACTAGCTGCCTACAATGAGCAGTTCTTC. Protein product: CASSPQGGLAAYNEQFF.